This T cell receptor beta chain is drawn from a study of CD8 T cells in ankylosing spondylitis. Study-wide results and caveats: A TCR beta motif of under ten highly homologous variants appeared characteristic of ankylosing spondylitis blood. Those disease-linked clones were CD8+; they were also relatively rare in peripheral blood.

Per the germline V gene, CDR1 is SGHTA and CDR2 is FQGNSA. J lost 2 bases, V lost 5 bases, and 5 bases had no gene match. This CDR3 is 14 amino acids long. TCRdb processed the 5' RACE reads anew with MiXCR; each CDR3 protein has one entry. Altogether more than 300,000 distinct CDR3 sequences are present, approximately 10% being singletons, with the ten largest covering roughly 9.5%. This clonotype appeared many times. What it recognizes is unknown. The sample comprised blood, either unsorted or a sorted T cell fraction (not recorded which). The origin of this receptor is a female donor with ankylosing spondylitis or in good health (not recorded which). This rearrangement joins TRBV7-2 to TRBJ1-2; 7 bases line up with TRBD1. Here the CDR3 DNA reads TGTGCCAGCAGCCCAGGGGGACAGAACTATGGCTACACCTTC. It translates to CASSPGGQNYGYTF.